A single TCR beta chain is shown here with its context. What antigen it recognizes has not been identified. No base qualities exist here, and no much larger clone lies one base off it. Clipping removes 8 bases from V and 3 bases from J, with 1 as the unmatched junction base count. The germline V gene yields ENHRY for CDR1 and SYGVKD for CDR2. The CDR3, from cysteine to phenylalanine, totals 11 residues. The entry retains the CDR3 DNA only, 33 bases that are in frame from base 1. This entry comes from a study of blood T cell repertoires in COVID-19 (dated by TCRdb to the early 2020s). With regard to the full study: Samples covering the acute and convalescent phases of COVID-19 were provided by collaborators in the United States, Italy and Spain. A de-identified subject ID, COVID-19 status, age in years and sex were almost always included in the sample metadata. The repertoires were released in a freely available public database meant as a resource for research on the immune response to SARS-CoV-2. Deeply sampled blood TCRbeta repertoires from subjects exposed to, actively infected with, or recovered from COVID-19 were included in the dataset. The samples were drawn from two sources: the first 160 participants of the ongoing ImmuneRACE study, and over 950 subjects contributed by 6 global collaborators. Where available, HLA class I and class II types were taken from metadata supplied by the sample provider and were not determined by assay-based typing. The prospective study material was composed of cDNA or gDNA derived from T cells, B-cell-depleted T cells, or PBMCs.

TCRbeta CDR3 regions were amplified from genomic DNA by means of the immunoSEQ Assay, a bias-controlled multiplex PCR. Regarding the original processing steps: Nucleated cell counts per sample were estimated from amplification of reference gene primers within the assay. To quantify the absolute abundance of each unique TCRbeta CDR3 rearrangement, sequence reads were collapsed and filtered. For each sample, productive Simpson clonality was calculated as the square root of Simpson's diversity index over productive rearrangements. TCRdb carries this immuneACCESS record with in-frame sequences only. Its versions omit some clonotypes, under half of them owing to an unresolved V gene in the studies checked, with the rest unexplained. That table supplies the V and J calls and clone size; D and trimming were determined from the DNA. The sample table lists almost 500,000 clones, less than 90% of them with a count of one. The top ten hold 8% to 9.5% of the sample.

Enrolling through a virtual design, the prospective study's participants ranged in age from roughly 18 to 90 years and lived across roughly 24 United States geographic areas. In the prospective study, participants were assigned to cohorts based on the clinical history participants reported in a screening survey and a study questionnaire. Recovered participants in ImmuneRACE Cohort 3 were defined by two consecutive negative NP/OP PCR tests, clearance by a healthcare professional, or resolution of symptoms. In the prospective study, whole blood, serum and a nasopharyngeal or oropharyngeal swab were collected from each participant by mobile phlebotomists. Prospective study participants could optionally give additional blood draws and questionnaires over a roughly 2-month period. Before DNA extraction, blood samples from the prospective study were shipped at room temperature or frozen. General conclusions and limits of the study: The amount of clinical and demographic metadata varied by source and participant and was provided uncurated.

Material for sequencing was PBMCs or T cells enriched from blood (not recorded which). The clonotype originates from an older woman who had recovered from COVID-19. This chain joins TRBV10-3 to TRBJ2-7, and 7 bases in between align with TRBD1. DNA sequence: TGTGCCATCTCAGGGGGCTACGAGCAGTACTTC. It translates to CAISGGYEQYF.